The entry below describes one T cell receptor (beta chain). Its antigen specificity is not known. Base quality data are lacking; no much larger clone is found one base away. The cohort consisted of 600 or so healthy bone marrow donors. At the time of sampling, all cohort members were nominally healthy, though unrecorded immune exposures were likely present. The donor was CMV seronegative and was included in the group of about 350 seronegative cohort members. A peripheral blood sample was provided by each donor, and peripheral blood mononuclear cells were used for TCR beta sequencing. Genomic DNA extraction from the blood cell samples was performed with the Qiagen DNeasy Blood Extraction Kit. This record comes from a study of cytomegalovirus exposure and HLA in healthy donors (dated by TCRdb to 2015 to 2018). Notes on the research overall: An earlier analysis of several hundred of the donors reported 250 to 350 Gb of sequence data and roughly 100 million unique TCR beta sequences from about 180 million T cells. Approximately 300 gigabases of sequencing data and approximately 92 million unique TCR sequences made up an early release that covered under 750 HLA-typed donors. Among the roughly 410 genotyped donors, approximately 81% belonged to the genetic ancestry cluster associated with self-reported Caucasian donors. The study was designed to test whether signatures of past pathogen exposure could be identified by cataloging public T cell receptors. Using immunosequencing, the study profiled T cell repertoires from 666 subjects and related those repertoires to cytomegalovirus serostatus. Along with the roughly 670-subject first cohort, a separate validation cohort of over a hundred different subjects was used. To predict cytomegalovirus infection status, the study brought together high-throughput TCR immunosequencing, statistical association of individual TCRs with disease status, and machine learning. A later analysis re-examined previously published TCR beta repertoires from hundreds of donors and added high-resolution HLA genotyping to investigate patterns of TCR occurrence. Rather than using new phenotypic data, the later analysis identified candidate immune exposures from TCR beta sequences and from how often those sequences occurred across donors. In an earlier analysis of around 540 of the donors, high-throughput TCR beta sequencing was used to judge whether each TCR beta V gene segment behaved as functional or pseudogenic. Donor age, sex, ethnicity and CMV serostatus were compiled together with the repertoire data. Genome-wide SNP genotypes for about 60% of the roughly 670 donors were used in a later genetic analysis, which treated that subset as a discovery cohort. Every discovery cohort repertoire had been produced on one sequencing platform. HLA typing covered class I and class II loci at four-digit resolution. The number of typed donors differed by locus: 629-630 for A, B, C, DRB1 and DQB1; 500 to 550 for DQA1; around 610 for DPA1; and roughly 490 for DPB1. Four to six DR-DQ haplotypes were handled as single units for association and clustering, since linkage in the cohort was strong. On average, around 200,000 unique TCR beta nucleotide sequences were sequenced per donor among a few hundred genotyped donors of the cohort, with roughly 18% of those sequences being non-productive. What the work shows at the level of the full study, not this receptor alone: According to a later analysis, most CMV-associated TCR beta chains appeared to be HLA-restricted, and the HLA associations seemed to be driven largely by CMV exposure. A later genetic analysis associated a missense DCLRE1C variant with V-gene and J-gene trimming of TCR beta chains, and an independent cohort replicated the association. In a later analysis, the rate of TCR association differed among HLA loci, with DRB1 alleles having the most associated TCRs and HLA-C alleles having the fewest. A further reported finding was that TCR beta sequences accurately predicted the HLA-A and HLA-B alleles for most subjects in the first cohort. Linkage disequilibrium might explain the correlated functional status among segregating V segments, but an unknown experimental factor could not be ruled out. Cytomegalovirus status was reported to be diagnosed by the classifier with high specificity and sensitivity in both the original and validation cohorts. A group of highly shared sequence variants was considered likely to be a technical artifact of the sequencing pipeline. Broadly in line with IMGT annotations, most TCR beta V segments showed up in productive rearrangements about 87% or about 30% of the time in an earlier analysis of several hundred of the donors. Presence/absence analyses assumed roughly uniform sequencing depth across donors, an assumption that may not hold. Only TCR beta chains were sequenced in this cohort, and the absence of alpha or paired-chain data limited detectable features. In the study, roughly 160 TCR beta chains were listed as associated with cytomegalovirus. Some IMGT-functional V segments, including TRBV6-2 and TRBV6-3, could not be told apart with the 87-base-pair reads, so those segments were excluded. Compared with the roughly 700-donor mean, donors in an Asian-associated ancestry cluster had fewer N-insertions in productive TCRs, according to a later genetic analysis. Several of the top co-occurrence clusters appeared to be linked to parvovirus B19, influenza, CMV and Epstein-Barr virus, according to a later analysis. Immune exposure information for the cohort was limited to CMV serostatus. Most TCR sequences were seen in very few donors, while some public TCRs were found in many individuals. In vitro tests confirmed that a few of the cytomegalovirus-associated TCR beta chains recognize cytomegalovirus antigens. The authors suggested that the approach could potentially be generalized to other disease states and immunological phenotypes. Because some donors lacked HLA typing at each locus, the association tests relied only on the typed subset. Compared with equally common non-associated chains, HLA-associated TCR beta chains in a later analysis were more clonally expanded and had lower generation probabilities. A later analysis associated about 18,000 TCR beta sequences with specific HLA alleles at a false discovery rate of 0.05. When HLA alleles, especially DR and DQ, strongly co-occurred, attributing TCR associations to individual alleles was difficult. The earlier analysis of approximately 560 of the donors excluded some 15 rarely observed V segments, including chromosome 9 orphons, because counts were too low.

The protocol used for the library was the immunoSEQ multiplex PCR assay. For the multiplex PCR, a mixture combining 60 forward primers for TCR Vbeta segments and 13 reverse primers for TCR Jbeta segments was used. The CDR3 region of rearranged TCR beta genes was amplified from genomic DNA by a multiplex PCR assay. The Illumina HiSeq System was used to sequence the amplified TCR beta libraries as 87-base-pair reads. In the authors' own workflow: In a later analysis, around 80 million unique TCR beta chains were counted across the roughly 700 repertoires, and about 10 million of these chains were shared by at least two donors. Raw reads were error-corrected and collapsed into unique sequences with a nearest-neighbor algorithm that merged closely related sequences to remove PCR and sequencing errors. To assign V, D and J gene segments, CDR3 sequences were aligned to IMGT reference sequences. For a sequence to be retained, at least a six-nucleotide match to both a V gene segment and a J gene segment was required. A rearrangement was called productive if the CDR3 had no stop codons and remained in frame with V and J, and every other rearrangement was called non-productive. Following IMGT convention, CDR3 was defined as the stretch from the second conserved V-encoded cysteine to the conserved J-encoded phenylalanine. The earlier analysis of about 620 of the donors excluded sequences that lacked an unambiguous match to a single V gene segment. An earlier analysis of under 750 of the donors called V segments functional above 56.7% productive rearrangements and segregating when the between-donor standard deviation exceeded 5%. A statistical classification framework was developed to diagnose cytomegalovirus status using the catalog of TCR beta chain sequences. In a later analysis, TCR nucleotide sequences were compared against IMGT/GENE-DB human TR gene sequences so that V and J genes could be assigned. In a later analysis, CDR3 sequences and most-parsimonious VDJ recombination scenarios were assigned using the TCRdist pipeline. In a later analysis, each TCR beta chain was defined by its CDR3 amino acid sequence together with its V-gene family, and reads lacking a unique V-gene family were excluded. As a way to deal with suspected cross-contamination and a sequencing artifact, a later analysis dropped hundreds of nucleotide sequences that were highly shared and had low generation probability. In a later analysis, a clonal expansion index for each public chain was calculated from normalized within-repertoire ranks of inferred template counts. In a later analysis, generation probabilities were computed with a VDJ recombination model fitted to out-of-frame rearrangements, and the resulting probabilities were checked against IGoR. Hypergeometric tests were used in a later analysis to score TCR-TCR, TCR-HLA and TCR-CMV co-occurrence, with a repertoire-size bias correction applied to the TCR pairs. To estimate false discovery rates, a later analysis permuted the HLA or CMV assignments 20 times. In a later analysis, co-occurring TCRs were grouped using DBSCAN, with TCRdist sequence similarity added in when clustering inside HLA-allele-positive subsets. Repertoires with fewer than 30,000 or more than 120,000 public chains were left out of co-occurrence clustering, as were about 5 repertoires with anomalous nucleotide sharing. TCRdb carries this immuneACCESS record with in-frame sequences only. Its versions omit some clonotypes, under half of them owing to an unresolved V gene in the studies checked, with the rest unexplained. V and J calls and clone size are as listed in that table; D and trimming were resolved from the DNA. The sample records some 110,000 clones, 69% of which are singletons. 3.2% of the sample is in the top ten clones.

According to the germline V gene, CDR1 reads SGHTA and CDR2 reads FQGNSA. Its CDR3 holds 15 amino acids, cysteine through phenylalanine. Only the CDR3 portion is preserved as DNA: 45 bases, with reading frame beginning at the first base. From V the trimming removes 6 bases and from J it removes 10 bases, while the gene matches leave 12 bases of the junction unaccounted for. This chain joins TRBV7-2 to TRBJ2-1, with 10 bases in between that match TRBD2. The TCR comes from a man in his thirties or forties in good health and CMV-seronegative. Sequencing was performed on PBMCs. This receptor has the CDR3 CASSPWGLAFGEQFF. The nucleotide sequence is TGTGCCAGCAGTCCCTGGGGACTAGCGTTTGGAGAGCAGTTCTTC.